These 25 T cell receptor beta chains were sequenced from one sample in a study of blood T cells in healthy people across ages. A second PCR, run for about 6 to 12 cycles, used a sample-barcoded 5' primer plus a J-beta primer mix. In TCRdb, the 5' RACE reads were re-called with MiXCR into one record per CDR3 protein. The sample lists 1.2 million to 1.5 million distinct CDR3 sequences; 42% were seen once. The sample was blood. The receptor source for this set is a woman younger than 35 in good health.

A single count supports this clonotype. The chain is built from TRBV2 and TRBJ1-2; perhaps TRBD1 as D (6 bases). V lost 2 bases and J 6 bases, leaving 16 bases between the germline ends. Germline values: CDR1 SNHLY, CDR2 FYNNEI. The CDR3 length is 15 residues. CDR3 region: CASSESRTGLNGYTF. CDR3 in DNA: TGTGCCAGCAGTGAAAGTAGAACAGGGTTAAATGGCTACACCTTC.

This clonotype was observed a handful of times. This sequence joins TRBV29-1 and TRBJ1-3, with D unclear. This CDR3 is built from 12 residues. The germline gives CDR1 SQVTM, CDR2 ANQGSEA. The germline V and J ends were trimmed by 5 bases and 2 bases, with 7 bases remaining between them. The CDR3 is CSVSWAGNTIYF. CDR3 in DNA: TGCAGCGTTAGTTGGGCTGGAAACACCATATATTTT.

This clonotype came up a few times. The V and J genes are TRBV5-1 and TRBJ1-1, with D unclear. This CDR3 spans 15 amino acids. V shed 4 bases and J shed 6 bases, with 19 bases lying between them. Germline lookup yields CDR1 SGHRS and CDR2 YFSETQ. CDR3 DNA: TGCGCCAGCAGCCCCACAGCGCAGGCAAATGCTGAAGCTTTCTTT. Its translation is CASSPTAQANAEAFF.

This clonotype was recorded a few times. The CDR3: CASSRYTGQGDYEQYF. The CDR3 DNA reads TGTGCCAGCAGCAGATATACCGGACAGGGAGACTACGAGCAGTACTTC. This chain joins TRBV28 and TRBJ2-7, with 8 bases fitting TRBD1. The J segment lost 3 bases and the V segment lost 6 bases, leaving 13 bases of the junction unmatched. CDR3 length equals 16 residues. CDR1 and CDR2 (germline): MDHEN, SYDVKM.

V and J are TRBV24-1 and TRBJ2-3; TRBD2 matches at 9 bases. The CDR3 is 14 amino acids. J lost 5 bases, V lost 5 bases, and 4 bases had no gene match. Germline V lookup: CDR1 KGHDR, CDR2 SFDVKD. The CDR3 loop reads CATSVSGSGDTQYF. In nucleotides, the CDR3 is TGTGCCACCAGTGTTAGCGGGAGTGGAGATACGCAGTATTTT.

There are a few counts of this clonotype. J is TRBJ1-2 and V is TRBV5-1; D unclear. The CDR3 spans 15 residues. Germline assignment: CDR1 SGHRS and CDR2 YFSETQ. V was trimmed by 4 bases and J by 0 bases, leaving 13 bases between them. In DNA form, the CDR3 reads TGCGCCAGCAGCAGAGACATAGTAACTAACTATGGCTACACCTTC. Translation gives CASSRDIVTNYGYTF. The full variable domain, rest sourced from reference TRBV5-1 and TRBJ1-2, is KAGVTQTPRYLIKTRGQQVTLSCSPISGHRSVSWYQQTPGQGLQFLFEYFSETQRNKGNFPGRFSGRQFSNSRSEMNVSTLELGDSALYLCASSRDIVTNYGYTFGSGTRLTVV.

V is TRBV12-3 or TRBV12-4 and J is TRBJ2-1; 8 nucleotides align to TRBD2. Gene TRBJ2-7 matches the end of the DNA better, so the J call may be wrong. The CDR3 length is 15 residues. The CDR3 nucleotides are TGTGCCAGCAGGGGAAGCGGGAGCTCCTACAATGAGCAGTACTTC. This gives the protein CASRGSGSSYNEQYF.

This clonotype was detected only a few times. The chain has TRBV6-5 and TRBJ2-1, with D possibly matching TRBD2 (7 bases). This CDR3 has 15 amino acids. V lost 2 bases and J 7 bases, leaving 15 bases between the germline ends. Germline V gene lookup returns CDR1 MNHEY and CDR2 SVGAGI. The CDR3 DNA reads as TGTGCCAGCAGTTACGGGGGGGGGCCTGGGAATGAGCAGTTCTTC. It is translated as CASSYGGGPGNEQFF.

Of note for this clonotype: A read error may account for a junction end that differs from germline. CDR3 protein: CAISESESGGAYDEQFF. CDR3 sequence (DNA): TGTGCCATCAGTGAGTCGGAAAGCGGGGGGGCCTACGATGAGCAGTTCTTC. The chain combines TRBV10-3 with TRBJ2-1, with 10 nucleotides matching TRBD2. In germline, CDR1 is ENHRY, CDR2 SYGVKD. The CDR3 is 17 residues long.

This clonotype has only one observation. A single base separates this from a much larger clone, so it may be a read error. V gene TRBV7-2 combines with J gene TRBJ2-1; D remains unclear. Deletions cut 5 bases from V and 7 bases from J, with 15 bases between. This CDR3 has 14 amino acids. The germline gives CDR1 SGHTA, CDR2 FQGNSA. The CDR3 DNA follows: TGTGCCAGCAGCGCCGGCTGGCCCCCAAATGAGCAGTTCTTC. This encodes CASSAGWPPNEQFF.

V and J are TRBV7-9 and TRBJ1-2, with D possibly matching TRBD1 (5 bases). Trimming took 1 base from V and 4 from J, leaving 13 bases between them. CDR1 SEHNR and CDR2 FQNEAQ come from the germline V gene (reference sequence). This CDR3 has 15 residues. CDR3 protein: CASSLEVTGFYGYTF. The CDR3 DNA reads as TGTGCCAGCAGCTTAGAGGTTACAGGATTCTATGGCTACACCTTC. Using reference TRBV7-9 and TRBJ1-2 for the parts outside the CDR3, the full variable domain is DTGVSQNPRHKITKRGQNVTFRCDPISEHNRLYWYRQTLGQGPEFLTYFQNEAQLEKSRLLSDRFSAERPKGSFSTLEIQRTEQGDSAMYLCASSLEVTGFYGYTFGSGTRLTVV.

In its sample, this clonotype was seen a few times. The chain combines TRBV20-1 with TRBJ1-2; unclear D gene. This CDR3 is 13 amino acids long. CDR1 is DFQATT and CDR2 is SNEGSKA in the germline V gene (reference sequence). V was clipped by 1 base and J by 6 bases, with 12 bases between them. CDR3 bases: TGCAGTGCTAGAGGTCAGGCCAAAGATGGCTACACCTTC. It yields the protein CSARGQAKDGYTF.

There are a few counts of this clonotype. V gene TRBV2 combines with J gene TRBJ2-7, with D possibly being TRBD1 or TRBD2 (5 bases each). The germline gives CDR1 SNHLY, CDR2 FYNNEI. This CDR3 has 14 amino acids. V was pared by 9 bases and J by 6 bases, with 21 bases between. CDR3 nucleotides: TGTGCCAGTCAACTGGGACCAGACCCCTCCGAGCAGTACTTC. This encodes CASQLGPDPSEQYF.

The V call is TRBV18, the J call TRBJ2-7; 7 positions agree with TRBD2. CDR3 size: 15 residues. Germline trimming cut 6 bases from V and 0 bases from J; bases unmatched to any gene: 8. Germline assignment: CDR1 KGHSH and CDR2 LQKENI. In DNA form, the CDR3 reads TGTGCCAGCTCGGGAGGGGCGTTCCCCTCCTACGAGCAGTACTTC. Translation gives CASSGGAFPSYEQYF. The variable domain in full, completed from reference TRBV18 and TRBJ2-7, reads NAGVMQNPRHLVRRRGQEARLRCSPMKGHSHVYWYRQLPEEGLKFMVYLQKENIIDESGMPKERFSAEFPKEGPSILRIQQVVRGDSAAYFCASSGGAFPSYEQYFGPGTRLTVT.

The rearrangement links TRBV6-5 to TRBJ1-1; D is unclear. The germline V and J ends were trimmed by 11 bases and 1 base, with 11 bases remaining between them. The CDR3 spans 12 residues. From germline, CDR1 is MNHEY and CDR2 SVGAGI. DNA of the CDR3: TGTGCCTCGGGCAGGACGAACACTGAAGCTTTCTTT. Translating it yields CASGRTNTEAFF.

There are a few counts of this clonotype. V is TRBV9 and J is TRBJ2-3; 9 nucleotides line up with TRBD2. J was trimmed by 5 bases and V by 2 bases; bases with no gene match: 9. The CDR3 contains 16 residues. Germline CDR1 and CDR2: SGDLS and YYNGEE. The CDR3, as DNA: TGTGCCAGCAGCGTTCTTGGGCTAGCGGGGCTAGATACGCAGTATTTT. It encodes CASSVLGLAGLDTQYF.

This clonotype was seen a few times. CDR3: CASSPLPDRVGGYTF. As DNA, the CDR3 is TGTGCCAGCAGCCCTTTGCCGGACAGGGTGGGTGGCTACACCTTC. This rearrangement joins TRBV7-2 to TRBJ1-2; TRBD1 matches 8 bases. V trimming: 5 bases; J trimming: 7 bases; junction bases outside the gene matches: 12. There are 15 residues in the CDR3. Germline values: CDR1 SGHTA, CDR2 FQGNSA.

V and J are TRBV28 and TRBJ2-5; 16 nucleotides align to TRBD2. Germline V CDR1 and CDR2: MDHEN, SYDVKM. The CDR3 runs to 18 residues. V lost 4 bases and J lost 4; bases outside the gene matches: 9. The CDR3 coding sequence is TGTGCCAGCAGTTCCCCGGGACTAGCGGGGGGGACTGGAGAGACCCAGTACTTC. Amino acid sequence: CASSSPGLAGGTGETQYF.

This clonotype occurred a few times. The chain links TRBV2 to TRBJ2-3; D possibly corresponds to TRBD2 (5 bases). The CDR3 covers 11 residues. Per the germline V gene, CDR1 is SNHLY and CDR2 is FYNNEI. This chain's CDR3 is CAIGVTDTQYF. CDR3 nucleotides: TGTGCAATCGGGGTCACAGATACGCAGTATTTT.

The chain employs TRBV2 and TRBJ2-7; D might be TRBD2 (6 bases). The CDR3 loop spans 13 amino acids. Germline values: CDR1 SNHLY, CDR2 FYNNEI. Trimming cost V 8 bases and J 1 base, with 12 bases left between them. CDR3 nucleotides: TGTGCCAGCCGGCCTAGCGCTTCCTACGAGCAGTACTTC. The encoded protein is CASRPSASYEQYF. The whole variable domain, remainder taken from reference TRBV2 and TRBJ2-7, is EPEVTQTPSHQVTQMGQEVILRCVPISNHLYFYWYRQILGQKVEFLVSFYNNEISEKSEIFDDQFSVERPDGSNFTLKIRSTKLEDSAMYFCASRPSASYEQYFGPGTRLTVT.

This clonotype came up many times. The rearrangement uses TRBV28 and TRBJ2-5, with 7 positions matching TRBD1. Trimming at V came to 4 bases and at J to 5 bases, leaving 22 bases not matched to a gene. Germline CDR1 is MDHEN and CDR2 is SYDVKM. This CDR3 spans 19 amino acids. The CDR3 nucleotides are TGTGCCAGCAGTTCACCCAGCCTGACAGGGCTGTGGGTCGGCGAGACCCAGTACTTC. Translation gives CASSSPSLTGLWVGETQYF.

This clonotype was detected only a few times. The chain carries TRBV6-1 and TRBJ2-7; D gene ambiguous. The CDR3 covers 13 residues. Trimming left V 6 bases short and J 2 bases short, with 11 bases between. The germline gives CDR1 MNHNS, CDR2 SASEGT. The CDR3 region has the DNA TGTGCCAGCAGGGGCGTCGTAACCTACGAGCAGTACTTC. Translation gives CASRGVVTYEQYF.

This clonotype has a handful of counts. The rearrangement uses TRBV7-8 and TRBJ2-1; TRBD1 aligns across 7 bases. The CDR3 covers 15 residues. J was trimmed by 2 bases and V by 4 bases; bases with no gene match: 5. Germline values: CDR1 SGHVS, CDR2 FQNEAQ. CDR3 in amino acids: CASSSRTGAYNEQFF. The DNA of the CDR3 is TGTGCCAGCAGCTCTAGGACAGGCGCCTACAATGAGCAGTTCTTC.

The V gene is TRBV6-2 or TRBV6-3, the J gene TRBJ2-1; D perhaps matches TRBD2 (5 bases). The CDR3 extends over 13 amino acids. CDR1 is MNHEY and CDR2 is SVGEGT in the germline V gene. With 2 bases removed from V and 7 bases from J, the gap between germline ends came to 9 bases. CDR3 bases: TGTGCCAGCAGTTACGGGAGTCGGAATGAGCAGTTCTTC. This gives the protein CASSYGSRNEQFF.

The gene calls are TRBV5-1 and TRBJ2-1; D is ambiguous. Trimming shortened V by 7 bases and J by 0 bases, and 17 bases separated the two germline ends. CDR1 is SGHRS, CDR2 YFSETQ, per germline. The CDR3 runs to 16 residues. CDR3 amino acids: CASQYYSHSSYNEQFF. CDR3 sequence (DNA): TGCGCCAGCCAATACTATTCCCATAGCTCCTACAATGAGCAGTTCTTC.